The clone carrying this T cell receptor beta chain was found many times. Its antigen is as yet unknown. The data derive from a study of regulatory T cells in long-lasting Graves disease. Time point denoted: persistent/refractory GD, antithyroid drugs over 5 years with positive TRAb. PBMCs were the source of the RNA used for TCR sequencing. Graves' disease was diagnosed by American Thyroid Association guidelines. The collection involved drawing 7.5 to 9.5 milliliters of peripheral blood into EDTA tubes. General study results and limits: Under persistent disease, TRBV28, TRBJ1-2 and TRBJ2-5 were used preferentially.

TCR beta libraries were built with iRepertoire HTBI primers and Arm-PCR of CDR3 regions. As handled by the study authors: Identification across samples found 62 TRBV and approximately 15 TRBJ segments. Each CDR3 protein gets one entry after TCRdb re-called the multiplex PCR reads with MiXCR. The V and J calls shown here were made by TCRdb, not taken from the authors' results. This sample has a few hundred thousand distinct CDR3 sequences, with roughly 21% found just once. Germline V lookup: CDR1 SNHLY, CDR2 FYNNEI. V was cut by 7 bases and J by 1 base, with 10 bases left in between. This CDR3 comprises 13 residues.

This material consisted of peripheral blood mononuclear cells (PBMCs), taken when the disease was refractory, from a patient treated with antithyroid drugs. The receptor's source is a female donor with Graves disease. The chain couples TRBV2 to TRBJ1-1; D gene uncertain. CDR3 nucleotide sequence: TGTGCCAGCACCGAGGGTCGGAACACTGAAGCTTTCTTT. It specifies CASTEGRNTEAFF. Based on the CDR3 plus reference TRBV2 and TRBJ1-1, the full variable domain is EPEVTQTPSHQVTQMGQEVILRCVPISNHLYFYWYRQILGQKVEFLVSFYNNEISEKSEIFDDQFSVERPDGSNFTLKIRSTKLEDSAMYFCASTEGRNTEAFFGQGTRLTVV.